One sample yielded the 16 T cell receptor beta chains listed below, sequenced in a study of regulatory T cells in long-lasting Graves disease. Construction of TCR beta libraries relied on iRepertoire HTBI primers and on Arm-PCR targeting CDR3 regions. In TCRdb, the multiplex PCR reads were re-called with MiXCR into one record per CDR3 protein. The repertoire holds 400,000 to 500,000 distinct CDR3 sequences, with 11% to 15% as singletons. Time point meaning: newly diagnosed GD, antithyroid drugs for less than 3 months. Construction of the TCR library relied on RNA isolated from PBMCs. This sample was also put to use in a study of T cells in Graves' hyperthyroidism and ophthalmopathy.

The sequences come from peripheral blood mononuclear cells (PBMCs), collected at new diagnosis, from a patient treated with antithyroid drugs. Receptor source: a woman in her forties or fifties with Graves disease.

This clonotype appeared many times. V is TRBV7-8 and J is TRBJ2-5; TRBD1 might be the D (6 bases). The germline gives CDR1 SGHVS, CDR2 FQNEAQ. V was cut by 0 bases and J by 4 bases, with 12 bases left in between. The CDR3 runs to 15 residues. The CDR3 DNA is TGTGCCAGCAGCTTAGCGCAAACAGGGCGAGAGACCCAGTACTTC. It yields the protein CASSLAQTGRETQYF. Supplemented by reference TRBV7-8 and TRBJ2-5, the full variable domain reads GAGVSQSPRYKVAKRGQDVALRCDPISGHVSLFWYQQALGQGPEFLTYFQNEAQLDKSGLPSDRFFAERPEGSVSTLKIQRTQQEDSAVYLCASSLAQTGRETQYFGPGTRLLVL.

This clonotype appeared many times. The chain links TRBV2 to TRBJ2-7; possible D gene TRBD2, 5 bases. Germline V gives CDR1 SNHLY, CDR2 FYNNEI. V dropped 10 bases and J dropped 0 bases, with 10 bases sitting between them. The CDR3 has 12 residues. In nucleotides, the CDR3 is TGTGCCACTGGAGGAATCTCCTACGAGCAGTACTTC. This encodes CATGGISYEQYF.

The chain has TRBV28 and TRBJ2-7; the match to TRBD1 covers 9 bases. The CDR3 spans 15 residues. Germline V CDR1 and CDR2: MDHEN, SYDVKM. J gave up 4 bases and V 5 bases, and 9 bases lay outside the gene matches. The CDR3 DNA sequence: TGTGCCAGCAGTCAACGGGACAGGGCGGGGTACGAGCAGTACTTC. As protein: CASSQRDRAGYEQYF.

This clonotype occurred a few times. Just one base apart from a much larger clone, this may be a read error. The genes are TRBV28 and TRBJ2-7; a weak D match, TRBD1 (5 bases). The CDR3 loop spans 14 amino acids. V was trimmed by 11 bases and J by 3 bases, leaving 20 bases between them. The germline V gene encodes CDR1 MDHEN and CDR2 SYDVKM. This CDR3 reads CAGIPVGRGYEQYF. CDR3 DNA: TGTGCCGGCATACCCGTGGGTAGGGGCTACGAGCAGTACTTC.

This chain uses TRBV5-1 with TRBJ2-3; maybe TRBD1 (5 bases). There are 16 residues in the CDR3. V lost 4 bases and J lost 0, with 15 bases in between. Per germline, CDR1 SGHRS and CDR2 YFSETQ. CDR3 residues: CASSVTGATSTDTQYF. In DNA, the CDR3 is TGCGCCAGCAGCGTAACAGGAGCAACTAGCACAGATACGCAGTATTTT.

With regard to this clonotype: This could be a read error, since a much larger clone is one nucleotide away. The chain has TRBV3-1 and TRBJ2-7, with D uncertain. The CDR3 has 14 residues. The germline gives CDR1 LGHDT, CDR2 YNNKEL (reference sequence). CDR3 coding DNA: TGTGTCAGCAGCCAAGATGAGGCGCACTACGAGCAGTACTTC. Its translation is CVSSQDEAHYEQYF.

This clonotype was counted ten times or more. The V gene is TRBV28, the J gene TRBJ2-5, with D tentatively TRBD1 (6 bases). Germline V gene sequence: CDR1 MDHEN, CDR2 SYDVKM. This CDR3 spans 21 amino acids. Trimming shortened V by 8 bases and J by 5 bases, and 39 bases separated the two germline ends. The CDR3 loop is CASAAQIFGTPYFIYGETQYF. CDR3 coding DNA: TGTGCCAGCGCTGCCCAAATTTTCGGGACACCGTATTTTATTTACGGGGAGACCCAGTACTTC.

This clonotype has at least ten counts. The chain couples TRBV2 to TRBJ1-3, with TRBD1 as a possible D gene (6 bases). Trimming shortened V by 2 bases and J by 3 bases, and 11 bases separated the two germline ends. Germline V gene lookup returns CDR1 SNHLY and CDR2 FYNNEI. The CDR3 runs 15 residues. CDR3 sequence reads: CASSEIEGVGNTIYF. In nucleotides, the CDR3 is TGTGCCAGCAGTGAAATCGAGGGGGTTGGAAACACCATATATTTT. Drawing the rest from reference TRBV2 and TRBJ1-3, the complete variable domain is EPEVTQTPSHQVTQMGQEVILRCVPISNHLYFYWYRQILGQKVEFLVSFYNNEISEKSEIFDDQFSVERPDGSNFTLKIRSTKLEDSAMYFCASSEIEGVGNTIYFGEGSWLTVV.

V and J are TRBV30 and TRBJ2-5; D assignment may be TRBD1 or TRBD2 (5 bases each). V was clipped by 1 base and J by 4 bases, with 16 bases between them. Germline CDR1 is GTSNPN and CDR2 is SVGIG (reference sequence). The CDR3 totals 15 residues. Written as DNA, the CDR3 is TGTGCCTGGAGTGAGGTACTAGGGGATCGAGAGACCCAGTACTTC. It yields the protein CAWSEVLGDRETQYF.

This clonotype was counted ten times or more. The gene calls are TRBV7-8 and TRBJ1-6; weak D call: TRBD1 (6 bases). CDR1 and CDR2 from the germline V gene are SGHVS and FQNEAQ. The V end lost 1 base, the J end lost 8 bases, and 6 bases lay between the germline ends. CDR3 size: 13 residues. The CDR3 reads CASSLDRDSPLHF. The DNA for the CDR3 is TGTGCCAGCAGCTTAGACAGGGATTCACCCCTCCACTTT.

At least ten counts were recorded for this clonotype. The chain uses TRBV30 and TRBJ1-4; no clear D gene. The CDR3 is made up of 12 amino acids. From germline, CDR1 is GTSNPN and CDR2 SVGIG (reference sequence). V was cut by 5 bases and J by 2 bases, with 6 bases left in between. CDR3 nucleotide sequence: TGTGCCTGGGGACCCACTAATGAAAAACTGTTTTTT. Protein: CAWGPTNEKLFF.

This clonotype was found a few times. A much more abundant neighbour one base away suggests this may be a read error. V and J are TRBV12-3 or TRBV12-4 and TRBJ1-1, with D possibly matching TRBD1 (6 bases). V was cut by 5 bases and J by 1 base, with 11 bases left in between. The length of the CDR3 is 14 residues. The DNA of the CDR3 is TGTGCCAGCAGTACAGGGAGTGGGAACACTGAAGCTTTCTTT. Residues: CASSTGSGNTEAFF.

The sample holds many counts of this clonotype. This chain uses TRBV5-1 with TRBJ2-5, with TRBD2 identical over 7 bases. This CDR3 comprises 16 residues. Germline V gene data show CDR1 as SGHRS and CDR2 as YFSETQ. J was trimmed by 5 bases and V by 0 bases; bases with no gene match: 10. CDR3 loop: CASSLGAGIRGETQYF. The CDR3 DNA reads TGCGCCAGCAGCTTGGGAGCGGGAATCCGGGGGGAGACCCAGTACTTC.

Ten or more counts support this clonotype. CDR3: CASSLSSSREVRTDTQYF. The CDR3 DNA is TGTGCCAGCAGCTTAAGTTCCTCTCGGGAAGTCAGGACAGATACGCAGTATTTT. The V gene is TRBV7-3, the J gene TRBJ2-3, with D perhaps TRBD2 (5 bases). Germline loops: CDR1 SGHTA, CDR2 FQGTGA. Trimming removed 1 base at V and 3 bases at J, with 20 bases between. The CDR3 spans 18 residues.

This clonotype was observed a handful of times. This sequence joins TRBV6-4 and TRBJ2-5, with D tentatively TRBD2 (5 bases). CDR3 length equals 15 residues. The germline V and J ends were trimmed by 2 bases and 2 bases, with 12 bases remaining between them. Germline CDR1 MRHNA, CDR2 SNTAGT. The CDR3 nucleotides are TGTGCCAGCAGTGACGGGGTCGGCGGGCAAGAGACCCAGTACTTC. Translated: CASSDGVGGQETQYF.

This clonotype was observed many times. The gene calls are TRBV20-1 and TRBJ2-5, with a weak D call TRBD2 (5 bases). This CDR3 region has 13 residues. With 6 bases removed from V and 2 bases from J, the gap between germline ends came to 13 bases. The germline V gene encodes CDR1 DFQATT and CDR2 SNEGSKA (reference sequence). CDR3 residues: CSAEQAEQETQYF. Written as DNA, the CDR3 is TGCAGTGCAGAGCAAGCGGAACAAGAGACCCAGTACTTC.